This is a list of T cell receptor beta chains from one sample in a study of T cells in Graves' hyperthyroidism and ophthalmopathy. TCRdb ran MiXCR on the multiplex PCR reads and lists one entry per CDR3 protein. The sample consists of 480,000 or so distinct CDR3 sequences, 35% to 50% of them appearing once. What was sequenced was peripheral blood or thyroid tissue (not recorded which). These receptors originate from an adult woman with Graves' disease, either hyperthyroidism or ophthalmopathy (not recorded which). Both conserved end residues are part of each CDR3. A D gene is named only where the DNA matches it firmly. Clone sizes are given selectively: once, few, many, or a class where the clone is expanded.

V	D	J	size	DNA	CDR3
TRBV6-1	.	TRBJ2-2	few	TGTGCCACCTTTCTAGCGACGAACACCGGGGAGCTGTTTTTT	CATFLATNTGELFF
TRBV19	.	TRBJ2-2	once	TGTGCCAGTAGAGTGGCAGCGGGTACCGGGGAGCTGTTTTTT	CASRVAAGTGELFF
TRBV7-9	TRBD2	TRBJ2-5	.	TGTGCCAGCAGCCACCGGACTAGCGGGGGAGAGACCCAGTACTTC	CASSHRTSGGETQYF
TRBV29-1	TRBD1	TRBJ1-2	many	TGCAGCGTTGGGCAGGGGGCTGGTGGCTACACCTTC	CSVGQGAGGYTF
TRBV14	.	TRBJ1-4	.	TGTGCCAGCAGCCAAGTGGTTAACTTGAACACGGCGGGGGAAAAACTGTTTTTT	CASSQVVNLNTAGEKLFF
TRBV20-1	.	TRBJ1-2	.	TGCAGTGCTAGGGACAGTATGGCCACCGGGGACACTTCCGGGGACGATGGCTACACCTTC	CSARDSMATGDTSGDDGYTF
TRBV5-1	.	TRBJ1-2	many	TGCGCCAGCAGCTTGGACAGGTTCGCCTATGGCTACACCTTC	CASSLDRFAYGYTF
TRBV6-2/TRBV6-3	.	TRBJ1-5	many	TGTGCCAGCAGTTGGCAGGGGCCCGGTCAGCCCCAGCATTTT	CASSWQGPGQPQHF
TRBV11-2	TRBD2	TRBJ2-5	few	TGTGCCAGCAGCTTAGGAGTGGCGAGCGGGAGGAAGGAGACCCAGTACTTC	CASSLGVASGRKETQYF
TRBV7-9	.	TRBJ1-2	.	TGTGCCAGCAGCTTAGAACTCGGGGGGCGCGGCTATGGCTACACCTTC	CASSLELGGRGYGYTF
TRBV4-1	.	TRBJ2-2	once	TGCGCCAGCAGCCAATTGGGCAGGCACACCGGGGAGCTGTTTTTT	CASSQLGRHTGELFF
TRBV6-1	TRBD1	TRBJ2-7	many	TGTGCCAGCAGTGCGAGACAGGGGTACGAGCAGTACTTC	CASSARQGYEQYF
TRBV5-6	.	TRBJ1-2	.	TGTGCCAGCAGCTTGGCCGAGAGGGGCAACTATGGCTACACCTTC	CASSLAERGNYGYTF
TRBV7-9	.	TRBJ1-2	.	TGCGCCAGCAGCCAAGAGACCCAGAGGCCTGGCTGCACCTTC	CASSQETQRPGCTF
TRBV10-3	.	TRBJ1-4	.	TGTGCCATCAGTGACTTTGAAAAACTGTTTTTT	CAISDFEKLFF